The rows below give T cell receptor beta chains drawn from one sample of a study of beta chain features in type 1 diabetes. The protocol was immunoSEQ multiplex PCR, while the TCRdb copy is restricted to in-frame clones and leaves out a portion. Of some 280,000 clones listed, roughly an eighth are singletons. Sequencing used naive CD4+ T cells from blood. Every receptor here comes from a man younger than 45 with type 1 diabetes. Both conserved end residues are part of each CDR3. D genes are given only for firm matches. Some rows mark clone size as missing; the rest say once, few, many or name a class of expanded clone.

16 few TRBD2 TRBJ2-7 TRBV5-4 TGTGCCAGCAGCTCCGCTCGGGCGGGAGGGCCCTACGAGCAGTACTTC CASSSARAGGPYEQYF
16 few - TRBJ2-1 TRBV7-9 TGTGCCAGCAGCTTAGGGCTGGGGAGCTCCTACAATGAGCAGTTCTTC CASSLGLGSSYNEQFF
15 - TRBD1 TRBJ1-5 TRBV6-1 TGTGCCAGCAGTGGGGGACAGGGAGGCAATCAGCCCCAGCATTTT CASSGGQGGNQPQHF
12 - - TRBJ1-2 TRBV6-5 TGTGCCAGCATTGACGGAGTGAGTGGCTACACCTTC CASIDGVSGYTF
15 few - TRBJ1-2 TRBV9 TGTGCCAGCAGCGTAGCTTTCGGAGGGGACTATGGCTACACCTTC CASSVAFGGDYGYTF
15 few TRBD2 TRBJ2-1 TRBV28 TGTGCCAGCAGTAAAGCGGGAGGCAACTACAATGAGCAGTTCTTC CASSKAGGNYNEQFF
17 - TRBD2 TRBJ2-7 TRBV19 TGTGCCAGTCATCCCCGCGGGCAGGGAGGGATTCCCTACGAGCAGTACTTC CASHPRGQGGIPYEQYF
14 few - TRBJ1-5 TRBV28 TGTGCCAGCAGTCCCAACAGGGGCAATCAGCCCCAGCATTTT CASSPNRGNQPQHF
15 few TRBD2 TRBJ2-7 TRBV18 TGTGCCAGCTCATCGACTAGCGCCTTATCCTACGAGCAGTACTTC CASSSTSALSYEQYF
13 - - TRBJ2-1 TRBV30 TGTGCCTGGTGTCGGGGCTCCTACAATGAGCAGTTCTTC CAWCRGSYNEQFF
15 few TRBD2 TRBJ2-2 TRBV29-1 TGCAGCGTTGAATTGAAGGCTAGCGGAACCGGGGAGCTGTTTTTT CSVELKASGTGELFF
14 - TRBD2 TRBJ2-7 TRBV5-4 TGTGCCAGCAGGGGGGGACTAGCAGACTACGAGCAGTACTTC CASRGGLADYEQYF
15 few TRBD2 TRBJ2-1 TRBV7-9 TGTGCCAGCAGCCTACTAGCGGGAGGTTACAATGAGCAGTTCTTC CASSLLAGGYNEQFF
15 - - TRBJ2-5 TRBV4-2 TGTGCCAGCAGCCAAGGGAGGGCCCCCGGAGAGACCCAGTACTTC CASSQGRAPGETQYF
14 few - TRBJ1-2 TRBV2 TGTGCCAGCAGCAACAGGCCCGGAAGCTATGGCTACACCTTC CASSNRPGSYGYTF
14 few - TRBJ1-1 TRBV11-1 TGTGCCAGCAGCCCACGAAGCGGGCGCCAGCGGAGTTTCTTT CASSPRSGRQRSFF
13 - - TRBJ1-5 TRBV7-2 TGTGCCAGCAGCGTAGACAGAAACCAGCCCCAGCATTTT CASSVDRNQPQHF
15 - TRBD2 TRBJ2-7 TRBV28 TGTGCCAGCAGTTTGCGCCTAGCGGGAACCTACGAGCAGTACTTC CASSLRLAGTYEQYF
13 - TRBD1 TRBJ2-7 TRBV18 TGTGCCAGCTCGTCAGACAGGGAGAGGGAGCAGTACTTC CASSSDREREQYF
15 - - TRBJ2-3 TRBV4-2 TGTGCCAGCAGCCAAGATACGGGAAGCACAGATACGCAGTATTTT CASSQDTGSTDTQYF
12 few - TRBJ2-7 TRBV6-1 TGTGCCAGCAGTGAAACAGTCTACGAGCAGTACTTC CASSETVYEQYF
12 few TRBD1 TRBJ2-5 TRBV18 TGTGCCAGCTCAAACAGGGGAGAGACCCAGTACTTC CASSNRGETQYF
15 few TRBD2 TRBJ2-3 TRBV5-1 TGCGCCAGCAGCTTAACGACTAGCGGGACAGATACGCAGTATTTT CASSLTTSGTDTQYF
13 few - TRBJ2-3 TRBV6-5 TGTGCCAGCAGACCTTCTAGCGTAGATACGCAGTATTTT CASRPSSVDTQYF
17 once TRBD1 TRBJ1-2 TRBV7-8 TGTGCCAGCAGCCCGTCCCGGGACAGGGGGCGCGGGAATGGCTACACCTTC CASSPSRDRGRGNGYTF
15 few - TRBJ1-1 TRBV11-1 TGTGCCAGCAGTTCGACGGGAGGGAGAGTAACTGAAGCTTTCTTT CASSSTGGRVTEAFF
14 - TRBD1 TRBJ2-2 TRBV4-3 TGCGCCAGCAGCGGACAGGGGGCGGCCGGGGAGCTGTTTTTT CASSGQGAAGELFF
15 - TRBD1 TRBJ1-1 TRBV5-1 TGCGCCAGCAGCCAATCGGGACAGTTGAACACTGAAGCTTTCTTT CASSQSGQLNTEAFF
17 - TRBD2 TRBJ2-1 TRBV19 TGTGCCAGTAGTATTAAATCTAGCGGGAGGACTTACAATGAGCAGTTCTTC CASSIKSSGRTYNEQFF
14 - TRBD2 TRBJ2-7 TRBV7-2 TGTGCCAGCAGCGGGGGGGGGAGCTCCTACGAGCAGTACTTC CASSGGGSSYEQYF
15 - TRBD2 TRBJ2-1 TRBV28 TGTGCCAGCATCAGCGGCGGGAGACTCTACAATGAGCAGTTCTTC CASISGGRLYNEQFF
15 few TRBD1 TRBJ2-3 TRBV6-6 TGTGCCAGCAGTCCCCGGGACAGGGGCACAGATACGCAGTATTTT CASSPRDRGTDTQYF
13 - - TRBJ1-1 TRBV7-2 TGTGCCAGCAGCTTAAACAGTAACACTGAAGCTTTCTTT CASSLNSNTEAFF
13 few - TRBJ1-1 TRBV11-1 TGTGCCAGCAGCTTAGGCGTCGTGGCTGAAGCTTTCTTT CASSLGVVAEAFF
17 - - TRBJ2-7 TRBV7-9 TGTGCCAGCAGCCCCGTGAGTGATTGGAGGACAGCCTACGAGCAGTACTTC CASSPVSDWRTAYEQYF
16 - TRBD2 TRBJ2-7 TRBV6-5 TGTGCCAGCAGTTACGGAACGGGCGGGAGGTCCTACGAGCAGTACTTC CASSYGTGGRSYEQYF
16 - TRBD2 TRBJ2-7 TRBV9 TGTGCCAGCAGCGTAGGGGCTAGCGGGTCCTCCTACGAGCAGTACTTC CASSVGASGSSYEQYF
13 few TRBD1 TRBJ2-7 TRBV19 TGTGCCAGTAGTGACAGGGGCTCCTACGAGCAGTACTTC CASSDRGSYEQYF
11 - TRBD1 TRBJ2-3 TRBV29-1 TGCAGCGGACAGGGTGCAGATACGCAGTATTTT CSGQGADTQYF
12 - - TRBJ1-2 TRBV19 TGTGCCAGTAGTATCGGACAATATGGCTACACCTTC CASSIGQYGYTF
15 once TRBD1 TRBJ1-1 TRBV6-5 TGTGCCAGCAGTAACGGACAGGGGGCCTCCATTGAAGCTTTCTTT CASSNGQGASIEAFF
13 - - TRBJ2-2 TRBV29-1 TGCAGCGTTGTCAGTGAGAACACCGGGGAGCTGTTTTTT CSVVSENTGELFF
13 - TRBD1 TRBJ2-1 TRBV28 TGTGCCAGCAGTGGCCCAGGGGGCTATGAGCAGTTCTTC CASSGPGGYEQFF
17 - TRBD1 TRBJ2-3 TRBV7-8 TGTGCCAGCAGCCCACAGAGGGGGGGGACAGGGACAGATACGCAGTATTTT CASSPQRGGTGTDTQYF
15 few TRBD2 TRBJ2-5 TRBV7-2 TGTGCCAGCAGCTTAGCGTGGACTAGCAGTGAGACCCAGTACTTC CASSLAWTSSETQYF
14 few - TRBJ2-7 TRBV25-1 TGTGCCAGCAGTCTAACAGGGTTTGTGAGAGAGCAGTACTTC CASSLTGFVREQYF
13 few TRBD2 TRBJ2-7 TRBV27 TGTGCCAGCAGTCGGCGGGAGAACGGGGAGCAGTACTTC CASSRRENGEQYF
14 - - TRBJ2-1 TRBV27 TGTGCCAGCACCCGAGGGCGCTCCTACAATGAGCAGTTCTTC CASTRGRSYNEQFF